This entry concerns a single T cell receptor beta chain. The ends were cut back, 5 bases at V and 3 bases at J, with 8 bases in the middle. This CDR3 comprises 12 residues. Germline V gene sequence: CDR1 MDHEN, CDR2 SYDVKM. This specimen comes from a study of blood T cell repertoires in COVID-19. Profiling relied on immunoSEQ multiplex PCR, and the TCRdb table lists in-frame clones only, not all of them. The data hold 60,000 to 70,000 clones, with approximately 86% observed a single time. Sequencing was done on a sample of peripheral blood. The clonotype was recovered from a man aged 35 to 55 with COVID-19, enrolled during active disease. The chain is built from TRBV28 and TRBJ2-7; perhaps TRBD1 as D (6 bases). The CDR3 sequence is CASSEQGYEQYF. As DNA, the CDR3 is TGTGCCAGCAGTGAACAGGGCTACGAGCAGTACTTC.